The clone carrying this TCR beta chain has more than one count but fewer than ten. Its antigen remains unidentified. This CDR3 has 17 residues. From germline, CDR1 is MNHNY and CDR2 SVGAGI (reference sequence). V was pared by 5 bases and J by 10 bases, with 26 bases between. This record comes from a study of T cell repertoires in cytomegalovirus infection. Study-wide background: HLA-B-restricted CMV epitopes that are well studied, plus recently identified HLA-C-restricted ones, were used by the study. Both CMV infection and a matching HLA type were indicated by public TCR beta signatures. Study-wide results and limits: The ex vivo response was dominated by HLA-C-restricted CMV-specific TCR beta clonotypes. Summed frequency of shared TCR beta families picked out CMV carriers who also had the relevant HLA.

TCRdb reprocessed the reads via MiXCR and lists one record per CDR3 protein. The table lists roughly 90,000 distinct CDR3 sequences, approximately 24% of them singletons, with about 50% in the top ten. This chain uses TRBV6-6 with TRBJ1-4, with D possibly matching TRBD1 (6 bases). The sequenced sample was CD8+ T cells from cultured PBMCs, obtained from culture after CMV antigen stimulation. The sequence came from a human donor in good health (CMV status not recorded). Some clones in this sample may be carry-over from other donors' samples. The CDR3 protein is CASSPAKGGEPPGKLFF. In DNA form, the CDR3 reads TGTGCCAGCAGTCCAGCTAAGGGGGGGGAGCCTCCAGGAAAACTGTTTTTT.